This T cell receptor (beta chain) was sequenced for a study of cytomegalovirus exposure and HLA in healthy donors. Background on the study: Earlier, 100 million to 130 million unique TCR beta sequences were recovered from about 200 million T cells by an analysis.

In its sample, this clone was seen once. Its antigen is currently unknown. The PCR ran on 60 Vbeta and 13 Jbeta primers. Clones were sequenced by immunoSEQ multiplex PCR, and TCRdb holds only the in-frame ones, with some missing. In the table there are fewer than 350,000 clones, 80% to 90% of which are singletons. Broader study findings: Testing in vitro showed a few CMV-associated chains specific for CMV antigens. Reports indicate that TCR beta sequences accurately predicted the HLA-A and HLA-B alleles of most subjects. Researchers reported in a later analysis that a missense DCLRE1C variant was tied to TCR beta V- and J-gene trimming.

This CDR3 comprises 14 residues. Germline lookup yields CDR1 MNHEY and CDR2 SMNVEV (reference sequence). Trimming cost V 0 bases and J 0 bases, with 6 bases left between them. The clonotype was recovered from a woman in her late teens or twenties in good health and CMV-seronegative. V usage is TRBV27 and J usage is TRBJ2-7, with a possible D match to TRBD1 (5 bases). The sequenced material came from PBMCs. The CDR3 DNA sequence: TGTGCCAGCAGTTTATCAGGGGCCTCCTACGAGCAGTACTTC. As protein: CASSLSGASYEQYF.